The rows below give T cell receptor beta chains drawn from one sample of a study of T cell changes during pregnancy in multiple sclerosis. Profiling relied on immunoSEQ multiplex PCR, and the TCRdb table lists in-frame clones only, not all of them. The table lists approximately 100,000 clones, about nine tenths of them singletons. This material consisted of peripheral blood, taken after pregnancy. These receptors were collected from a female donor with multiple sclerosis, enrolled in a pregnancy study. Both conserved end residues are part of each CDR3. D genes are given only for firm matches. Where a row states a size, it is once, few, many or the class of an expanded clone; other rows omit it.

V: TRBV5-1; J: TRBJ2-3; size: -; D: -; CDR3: CASSGDLAGWPDTQYF; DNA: TGCGCCAGCAGCGGTGACCTCGCGGGATGGCCAGATACGCAGTATTTT
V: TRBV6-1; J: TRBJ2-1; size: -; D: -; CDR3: CASSGTTSYNEQFF; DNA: TGTGCCAGCAGTGGGACTACCTCCTACAATGAGCAGTTCTTC
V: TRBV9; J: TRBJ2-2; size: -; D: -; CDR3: CASSVEGAGDTGELFF; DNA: TGTGCCAGCAGCGTAGAAGGAGCGGGTGACACCGGGGAGCTGTTTTTT
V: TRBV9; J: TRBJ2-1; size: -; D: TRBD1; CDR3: CASREVPGQGSYNEQFF; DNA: TGTGCCAGCAGAGAAGTTCCGGGACAGGGATCCTACAATGAGCAGTTCTTC
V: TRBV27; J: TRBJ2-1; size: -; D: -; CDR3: CASSFRGTQRQFF; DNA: TGTGCCAGCAGTTTTAGAGGGACTCAGAGACAGTTCTTC
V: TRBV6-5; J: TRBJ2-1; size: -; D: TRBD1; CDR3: CASSPSGTGQFF; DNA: TGTGCCAGCAGCCCATCCGGGACAGGGCAGTTCTTC
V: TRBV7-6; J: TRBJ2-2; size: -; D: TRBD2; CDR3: CASSHGTSGRRSGELFF; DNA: TGTGCCAGCAGCCACGGGACTAGCGGGAGACGGTCCGGGGAGCTGTTTTTT
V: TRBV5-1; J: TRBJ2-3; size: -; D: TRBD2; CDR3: CASSAGLAGQVDTQYF; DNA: TGCGCCAGCAGCGCCGGACTAGCGGGGCAAGTAGATACGCAGTATTTT
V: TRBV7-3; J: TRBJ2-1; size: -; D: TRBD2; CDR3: CASAAGGRNEQFF; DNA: TGTGCCAGCGCAGCGGGGGGCCGGAATGAGCAGTTCTTC
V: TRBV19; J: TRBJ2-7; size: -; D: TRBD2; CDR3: CASGLAGRYEQYF; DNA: TGTGCCAGTGGACTAGCGGGGAGGTACGAGCAGTACTTC
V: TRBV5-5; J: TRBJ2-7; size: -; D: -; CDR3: CASSSPTQGAHEQYF; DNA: TGTGCCAGCAGCTCTCCTACCCAGGGTGCCCACGAGCAGTACTTC
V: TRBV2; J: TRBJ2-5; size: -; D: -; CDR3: CASIGGLAPETQYF; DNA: TGTGCCAGCATAGGAGGGCTAGCCCCAGAGACCCAGTACTTC
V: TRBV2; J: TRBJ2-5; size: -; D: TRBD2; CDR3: CASRGLKDPKKGKETQYF; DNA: TGTGCCAGCAGGGGACTAAAAGACCCAAAGAAGGGAAAAGAGACCCAGTACTTC
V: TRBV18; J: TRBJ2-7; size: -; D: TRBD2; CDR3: CASSPEVSGSYEQYF; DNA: TGTGCCAGCTCACCAGAGGTTAGCGGGAGCTACGAGCAGTACTTC
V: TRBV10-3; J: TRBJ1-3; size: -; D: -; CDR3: CAIRKQGTSSGNTIYF; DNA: TGTGCCATCAGGAAGCAGGGAACGAGCTCTGGAAACACCATATATTTT
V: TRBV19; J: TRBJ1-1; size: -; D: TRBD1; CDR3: CASSTRDRGSTEAFF; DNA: TGTGCCAGTAGTACCCGGGACAGGGGGTCAACTGAAGCTTTCTTT
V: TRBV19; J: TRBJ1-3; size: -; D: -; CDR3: CASSIGASPNSGNTIYF; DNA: TGTGCCAGTAGTATCGGAGCAAGTCCAAACTCTGGAAACACCATATATTTT
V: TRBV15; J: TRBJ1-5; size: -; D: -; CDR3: CATSRVRDLNQPQHF; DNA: TGTGCCACCAGCAGAGTTCGGGATTTAAATCAGCCCCAGCATTTT
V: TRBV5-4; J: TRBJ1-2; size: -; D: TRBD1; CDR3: CASSGTGDGYTF; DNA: TGTGCCAGCAGCGGGACAGGAGATGGCTACACCTTC
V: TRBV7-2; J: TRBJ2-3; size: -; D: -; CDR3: CASSPTQGITDTQYF; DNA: TGTGCCAGCAGTCCTACACAGGGAATCACAGATACGCAGTATTTT
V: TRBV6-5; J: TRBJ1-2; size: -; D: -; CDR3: CASVLYPGSGDGYTF; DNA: TGTGCCAGCGTTTTGTACCCAGGGTCGGGTGATGGCTACACCTTC
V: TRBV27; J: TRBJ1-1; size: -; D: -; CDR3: CASRGTTDTEAFF; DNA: TGTGCCAGCAGGGGGACAACCGACACTGAAGCTTTCTTT
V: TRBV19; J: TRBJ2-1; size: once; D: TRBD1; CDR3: CASSPGTGIPNEQFF; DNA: TGTGCCAGTAGTCCCGGGACAGGGATCCCCAATGAGCAGTTCTTC
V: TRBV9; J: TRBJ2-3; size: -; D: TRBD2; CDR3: CASSVYAGGGFSTDTQYF; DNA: TGTGCCAGCAGCGTATATGCGGGAGGGGGATTCAGCACAGATACGCAGTATTTT
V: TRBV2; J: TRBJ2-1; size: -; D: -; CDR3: CASSGQRNEQFF; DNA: TGTGCCAGCAGTGGGCAGAGGAATGAGCAGTTCTTC
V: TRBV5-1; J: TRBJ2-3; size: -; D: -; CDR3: CASSLQRVTDTQYF; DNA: TGCGCCAGCAGCTTGCAGCGGGTCACAGATACGCAGTATTTT
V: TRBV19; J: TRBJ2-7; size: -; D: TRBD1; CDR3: CASSPRTGSYEQYF; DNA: TGTGCCAGTAGCCCCCGGACAGGGTCGTACGAGCAGTACTTC
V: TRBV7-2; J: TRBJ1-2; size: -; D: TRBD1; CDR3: CASSFPTGGVGGYTF; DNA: TGTGCCAGCAGCTTCCCGACAGGGGGCGTAGGTGGCTACACCTTC
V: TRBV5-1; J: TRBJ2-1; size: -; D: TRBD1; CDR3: CASSSLTGGRGNEQFF; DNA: TGCGCCAGCAGTTCTCTCACAGGGGGCAGGGGCAATGAGCAGTTCTTC
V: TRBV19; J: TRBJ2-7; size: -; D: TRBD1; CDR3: CASGTGGLEQYF; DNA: TGTGCCAGCGGGACAGGAGGGCTAGAGCAGTACTTC
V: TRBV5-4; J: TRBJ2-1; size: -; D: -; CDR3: CALRGDMISGEQFF; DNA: TGTGCCCTAAGAGGGGACATGATATCAGGTGAGCAGTTCTTC
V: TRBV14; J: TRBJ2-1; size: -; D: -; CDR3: CASSQLLSPGSNEQFF; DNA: TGTGCCAGCAGCCAATTACTTTCTCCAGGGTCTAATGAGCAGTTCTTC
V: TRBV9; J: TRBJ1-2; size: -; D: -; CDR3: CASSVATSTWGYTF; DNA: TGTGCCAGCAGCGTAGCTACGAGTACCTGGGGCTACACCTTC
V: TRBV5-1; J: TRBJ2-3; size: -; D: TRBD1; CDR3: CASSLEQGAGVDTQYF; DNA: TGCGCCAGCAGCTTGGAACAGGGGGCGGGCGTAGATACGCAGTATTTT
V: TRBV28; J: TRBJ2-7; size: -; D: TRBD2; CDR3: CASIPKPRTSYYEQYF; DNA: TGTGCCAGCATCCCTAAGCCGCGGACTAGCTACTACGAGCAGTACTTC
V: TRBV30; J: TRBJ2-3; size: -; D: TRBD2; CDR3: CAWSGIAGYTDTQYF; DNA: TGTGCCTGGAGTGGAATAGCGGGTTATACAGATACGCAGTATTTT
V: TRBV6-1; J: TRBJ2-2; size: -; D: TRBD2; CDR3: CASRGTSGIAGELFF; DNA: TGTGCCAGCAGGGGGACTAGCGGGATAGCCGGGGAGCTGTTTTTT
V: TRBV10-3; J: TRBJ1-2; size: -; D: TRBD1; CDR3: CAISSGTGPYGYTF; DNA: TGTGCCATCAGTTCCGGGACAGGGCCCTATGGCTACACCTTC
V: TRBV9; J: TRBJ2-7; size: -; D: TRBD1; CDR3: CASSARDRSYEQYF; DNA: TGTGCCAGCAGCGCCCGGGACAGGTCCTACGAGCAGTACTTC
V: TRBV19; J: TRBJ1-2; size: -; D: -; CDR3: CASGLGYTF; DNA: TGTGCCAGTGGCCTTGGCTACACCTTC
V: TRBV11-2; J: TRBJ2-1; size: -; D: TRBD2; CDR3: CASSPTTSSDEQFF; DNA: TGTGCCAGCAGCCCGACGACTAGCTCCGATGAGCAGTTCTTC
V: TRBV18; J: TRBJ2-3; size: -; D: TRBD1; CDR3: CASSPTPSGTGRTDTQYF; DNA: TGTGCCAGCTCACCCACCCCCTCCGGGACAGGGCGCACAGATACGCAGTATTTT
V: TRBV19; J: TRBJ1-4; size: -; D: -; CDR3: CASSEADEKLFF; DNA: TGTGCCAGTAGTGAGGCCGATGAAAAACTGTTTTTT
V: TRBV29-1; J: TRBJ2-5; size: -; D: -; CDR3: CSAARSPQETQYF; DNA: TGCAGCGCCGCTAGGTCTCCCCAAGAGACCCAGTACTTC
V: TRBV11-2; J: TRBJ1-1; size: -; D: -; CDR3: CASSLVKNTEAFF; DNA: TGTGCCAGCAGCTTAGTAAAAAACACTGAAGCTTTCTTT
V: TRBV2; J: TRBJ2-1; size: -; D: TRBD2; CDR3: CATRLAGYNEQFF; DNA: TGTGCCACCAGACTAGCGGGTTACAATGAGCAGTTCTTC
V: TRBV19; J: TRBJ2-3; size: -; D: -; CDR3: CASSRLPTDTQYF; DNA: TGTGCCAGTAGTCGTCTCCCCACAGATACGCAGTATTTT
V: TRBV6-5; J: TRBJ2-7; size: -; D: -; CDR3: CASSYLPARSNEQYF; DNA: TGTGCCAGCAGTTACCTCCCGGCCCGGAGTAACGAGCAGTACTTC
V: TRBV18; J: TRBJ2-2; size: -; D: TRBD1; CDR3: CASSELGTDNTGELFF; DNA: TGTGCCAGCTCAGAACTAGGGACAGATAACACCGGGGAGCTGTTTTTT
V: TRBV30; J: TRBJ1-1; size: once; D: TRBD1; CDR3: CAWSMTGYTEAFF; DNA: TGTGCCTGGAGTATGACAGGGTATACTGAAGCTTTCTTT
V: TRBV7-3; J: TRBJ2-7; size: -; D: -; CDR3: CASSLRSGNYEQYF; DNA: TGTGCCAGCAGCTTAAGGAGTGGCAACTACGAGCAGTACTTC
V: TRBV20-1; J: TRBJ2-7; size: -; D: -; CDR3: CSASRGPEQYF; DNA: TGCAGTGCCAGTCGGGGTCCCGAGCAGTACTTC